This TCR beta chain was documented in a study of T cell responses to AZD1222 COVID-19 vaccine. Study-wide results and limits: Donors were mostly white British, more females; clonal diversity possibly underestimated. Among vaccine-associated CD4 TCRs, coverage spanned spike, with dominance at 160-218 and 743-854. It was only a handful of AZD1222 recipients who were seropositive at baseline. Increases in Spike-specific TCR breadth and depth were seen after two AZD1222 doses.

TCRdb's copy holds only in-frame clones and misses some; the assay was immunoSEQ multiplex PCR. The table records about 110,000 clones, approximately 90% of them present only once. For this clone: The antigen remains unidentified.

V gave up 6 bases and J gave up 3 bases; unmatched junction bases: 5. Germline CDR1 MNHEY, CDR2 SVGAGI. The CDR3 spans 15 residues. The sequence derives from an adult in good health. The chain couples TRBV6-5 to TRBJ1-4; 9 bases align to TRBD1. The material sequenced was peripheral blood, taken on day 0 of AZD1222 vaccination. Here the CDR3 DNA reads TGTGCCAGCAGCCCCACAGGGGGCCCTAATGAAAAACTGTTTTTT. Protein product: CASSPTGGPNEKLFF.